The rows below give T cell receptor beta chains drawn from one sample of a study of blood T cell repertoires in COVID-19. Profiled with immunoSEQ multiplex PCR; TCRdb holds only in-frame clones, not every one. This table has around 180,000 clones, roughly 85% appearing once. The sample was peripheral blood. The receptors were gathered from a woman aged 25 to 45 with acute or convalescent COVID-19. Both conserved end residues are part of each CDR3. A D gene is named only where the DNA matches it firmly. Clone size appears in some rows only: once, few, many, or a class for an expanded clone.

CDR3,DNA,size,V,D,length,J
CAGDTGASYNEQFF,TGTGCCGGAGATACAGGGGCCTCCTACAATGAGCAGTTCTTC,.,TRBV5-8,TRBD1,14,TRBJ2-1
CASSLVPPSSGGADTQYF,TGTGCCAGCTCACTCGTCCCCCCATCGAGCGGGGGCGCAGATACGCAGTATTTT,.,TRBV18,TRBD2,18,TRBJ2-3
CASSLEDRVYEQYF,TGTGCCAGCAGCTTAGAGGACAGAGTCTACGAGCAGTACTTC,.,TRBV7-2,.,14,TRBJ2-7
CASILTGGTEAFF,TGTGCCAGCATCCTAACGGGAGGGACTGAAGCTTTCTTT,.,TRBV28,.,13,TRBJ1-1
CASRRSWRGQEGYTF,TGTGCCAGCAGGCGTAGCTGGAGGGGGCAAGAAGGCTACACCTTC,.,TRBV5-6,TRBD1,15,TRBJ1-2
CASSQVTGTLNTEAFF,TGTGCCAGCAGCCAAGTTACGGGTACCTTGAACACTGAAGCTTTCTTT,.,TRBV14,.,16,TRBJ1-1
CAWSREKLFF,TGTGCCTGGTCCCGGGAAAAACTGTTTTTT,.,TRBV30,.,10,TRBJ1-4
CASSWTSGGAETQYF,TGTGCCAGCAGCTGGACTAGCGGGGGGGCGGAGACCCAGTACTTC,.,TRBV27,TRBD2,15,TRBJ2-5
CASSQDPALASDTQYF,TGTGCCAGCAGCCAAGATCCCGCTCTAGCTTCCGATACGCAGTATTTT,.,TRBV3-1/TRBV3-2,.,16,TRBJ2-3
CASRLGLAAINEQFF,TGTGCCAGCAGACTTGGACTAGCGGCCATCAATGAGCAGTTCTTC,.,TRBV6-5,TRBD2,15,TRBJ2-1
CASSLLITGNQPEQYF,TGTGCCAGCAGCCTACTTATAACCGGGAATCAGCCCGAGCAGTACTTC,.,TRBV4-2,.,16,TRBJ2-7
CSVGEKGTSTDTQYF,TGCAGCGTCGGGGAAAAGGGGACATCCACAGATACGCAGTATTTT,once,TRBV29-1,.,15,TRBJ2-3
CASSIFEGTEAFF,TGTGCCAGTAGTATCTTTGAGGGCACTGAAGCTTTCTTT,.,TRBV19,.,13,TRBJ1-1
CASSLYLAGVTGELFF,TGTGCCAGCAGTTTGTATCTAGCGGGAGTGACCGGGGAGCTGTTTTTT,.,TRBV28,TRBD2,16,TRBJ2-2
CASSRQGLGTGELFF,TGTGCCAGCAGCCGACAGGGGTTAGGTACCGGGGAGCTGTTTTTT,.,TRBV7-3,TRBD1,15,TRBJ2-2
CASSTLPRTVNSPLHF,TGTGCCAGCAGTACACTACCTAGGACAGTCAATTCACCCCTCCACTTT,few,TRBV27,.,16,TRBJ1-6
CASSLLGGYGYTF,TGTGCCAGCAGTTTATTAGGGGGCTATGGCTACACCTTC,.,TRBV28,.,13,TRBJ1-2
CASSDPGLAGNEQFF,TGTGCCAGCAGCGATCCAGGACTAGCGGGAAATGAGCAGTTCTTC,.,TRBV7-9,TRBD2,15,TRBJ2-1
CASSSEGRTEAFF,TGTGCCAGCAGCTCGGAGGGGAGGACTGAAGCTTTCTTT,.,TRBV13,.,13,TRBJ1-1
CASSRYRGTASTDTQYF,TGTGCCAGCAGCCGATATCGGGGGACCGCGAGCACAGATACGCAGTATTTT,.,TRBV7-9,.,17,TRBJ2-3
CASSFYWGQGKGGEKLFF,TGTGCCAGCAGTTTTTATTGGGGACAGGGGAAGGGGGGTGAAAAACTGTTTTTT,.,TRBV28,TRBD1,18,TRBJ1-4
CASSPRQVTSSYEQYF,TGTGCCAGCAGCCCGCGACAGGTGACAAGCTCCTACGAGCAGTACTTC,.,TRBV9,.,16,TRBJ2-7
CASSRDGEGFGGYTF,TGTGCCAGTAGTAGAGACGGGGAGGGATTCGGTGGCTACACCTTC,.,TRBV19,.,15,TRBJ1-2
CASSLGSLTTNYGYTF,TGCGCCAGCAGCTTGGGCTCACTCACCACTAACTATGGCTACACCTTC,.,TRBV5-1,.,16,TRBJ1-2
CASSQEDRAYVFYGYTF,TGCGCCAGCAGCCAGGAAGACAGGGCCTACGTCTTCTATGGCTACACCTTC,few,TRBV4-3,TRBD1,17,TRBJ1-2
CASSPPGLASGEQFF,TGTGCCAGCAGCCCGCCGGGACTAGCATCGGGTGAGCAGTTCTTC,.,TRBV7-2,TRBD2,15,TRBJ2-1
CASSLRQGAGELFF,TGTGCCAGCAGCTTAAGACAGGGGGCCGGGGAGCTGTTTTTT,.,TRBV11-1,TRBD1,14,TRBJ2-2
CAISETGHGYTF,TGTGCCATCAGTGAGACAGGCCATGGCTACACCTTC,.,TRBV10-3,.,12,TRBJ1-2
CASSLDGGQSTANYGYTF,TGCGCCAGCAGCTTGGATGGAGGACAGAGTACCGCTAACTATGGCTACACCTTC,.,TRBV5-1,.,18,TRBJ1-2
CASSPSGGGYGYTF,TGTGCCAGCAGCCCCTCGGGGGGAGGATATGGCTACACCTTC,.,TRBV9,.,14,TRBJ1-2
CAWELNTGELFF,TGTGCCTGGGAGCTCAACACCGGGGAGCTGTTTTTT,.,TRBV30,.,12,TRBJ2-2
CASSPLGEGSTYGYTF,TGTGCCAGCAGTCCCCTGGGGGAGGGCAGCACCTATGGCTACACCTTC,.,TRBV28,.,16,TRBJ1-2
CASRKTGSQAGTQYF,TGTGCCAGCAGGAAGACAGGGTCTCAGGCGGGGACCCAGTACTTC,.,TRBV28,TRBD1,15,TRBJ2-5
CASSQGGLAGRGETQYF,TGTGCCAGCAGCCAAGGCGGACTAGCGGGTCGAGGGGAGACCCAGTACTTC,.,TRBV3-1/TRBV3-2,TRBD2,17,TRBJ2-5
CSVLLRGLDEQYF,TGCAGCGTTCTCCTCAGGGGGCTCGACGAGCAGTACTTC,.,TRBV29-1,TRBD1,13,TRBJ2-7
CASASLTNEKLFF,TGTGCCAGCGCGTCCTTAACTAATGAAAAACTGTTTTTT,few,TRBV7-9,.,13,TRBJ1-4
CASSYWGQSEAFF,TGTGCCAGCAGTTACTGGGGGCAGAGTGAAGCTTTCTTT,.,TRBV27,.,13,TRBJ1-1
CASSLVASQNSPLHF,TGTGCCAGCAGCTTGGTTGCGTCACAGAATTCACCCCTCCACTTT,.,TRBV5-4,.,15,TRBJ1-6
CASSLGLSSYEQYF,TGTGCCAGCAGTTTGGGCCTTAGCTCCTACGAGCAGTACTTC,.,TRBV28,.,14,TRBJ2-7
CAAGALSAGELFF,TGTGCTGCAGGGGCGTTATCGGCCGGGGAGCTGTTTTTT,.,TRBV7-2,.,13,TRBJ2-2
CASSQDALGNYGYTF,TGCGCCAGCAGCCAAGATGCCCTAGGTAACTATGGCTACACCTTC,.,TRBV4-3,.,15,TRBJ1-2
CASSLQGFGEKLFF,TGTGCCAGCAGTTTACAGGGATTCGGAGAAAAACTGTTTTTT,once,TRBV7-9,.,14,TRBJ1-4
CAISESTRVAYNEQFF,TGTGCCATCAGTGAGTCGACGCGGGTGGCCTACAATGAGCAGTTCTTC,.,TRBV10-3,.,16,TRBJ2-1
CASSIAGANTEAFF,TGTGCCAGTAGTATAGCAGGGGCCAACACTGAAGCTTTCTTT,.,TRBV19,.,14,TRBJ1-1